These 8 T cell receptor beta chains came from one sample sequenced in a study of OX40 agonist ivuxolimab in advanced cancers. Some clones are missing from TCRdb's copy, which holds only in-frame ones; the method was immunoSEQ multiplex PCR. Its table lists about 13 clones. Sample collection occurred in a trial of the OX40 agonist ivuxolimab. The source of these receptors is an adult with an advanced solid tumor such as melanoma, head and neck, liver or kidney cancer.

The V and J genes are TRBV7-7 and TRBJ1-4; possibly TRBD1 for D (5 bases). V gave up 1 base and J gave up 8 bases, with 17 bases separating them. The germline V gene has CDR1 SSHAT and CDR2 FNYEAQ (reference sequence). This CDR3 has 16 amino acids. The DNA of the CDR3 is TGTGCCAGCAGCTTAGTTTTCCGCCAGGGTAAAGAAAAACTGTTTTTT. Residues: CASSLVFRQGKEKLFF.

This clone came up once. This chain joins TRBV11-3 and TRBJ1-1; a weak D match, TRBD1 (5 bases). This CDR3 contains 15 residues. Between the trimmed V and J ends, which lost 7 bases and 1 base, there was a span of 16 bases. Germline V gives CDR1 SGHNT, CDR2 YENEEA. In nucleotides, the CDR3 is TGTGCCAGCACCCCACCCGGACAATGGAACACTGAAGCTTTCTTT. Translation gives CASTPPGQWNTEAFF.

Notes on this clone: A read error may produce the germline difference seen at one junction end. The chain recombines TRBV7-6 with TRBJ1-1, with TRBD1 identical over 7 bases. The CDR3 contains 16 residues. CDR1 is SGHVS, CDR2 FNYEAQ, per germline. DNA of the CDR3: TGTGCCACCAGCTTAAGGGGGCTGGATTCGAACACTGAAGCTTTCTTT. Protein: CATSLRGLDSNTEAFF. Full variable domain (outside the CDR3, taken from reference TRBV7-6 and TRBJ1-1): GAGVSQSPRYKVTKRGQDVALRCDPISGHVSLYWYRQALGQGPEFLTYFNYEAQQDKSGLPNDRFSAERPEGSISTLTIQRTEQRDSAMYRCATSLRGLDSNTEAFFGQGTRLTVV.

V and J are TRBV11-3 and TRBJ2-5; 8 bases fit TRBD2. CDR1 is SGHNT, CDR2 YENEEA, per germline. V lost 7 bases and J lost 2; bases outside the gene matches: 9. The CDR3 spans 15 residues. The CDR3 DNA sequence: TGTGCCAGCACCGTGGTAGCGGGGAATCAAGAGACCCAGTACTTC. The encoded protein is CASTVVAGNQETQYF.

The chain combines TRBV19 with TRBJ2-3; D is undetermined. CDR3 length: 15 amino acids. V was trimmed by 6 bases and J by 0 bases, leaving 13 bases between them. Germline CDR1 and CDR2: LNHDA and SQIVND (reference sequence). The CDR3 spells CASSPLGASTDTQYF. CDR3 DNA: TGTGCCAGTAGCCCCCTGGGTGCTAGCACAGATACGCAGTATTTT. The whole variable domain, filled in from reference TRBV19 and TRBJ2-3, reads DGGITQSPKYLFRKEGQNVTLSCEQNLNHDAMYWYRQDPGQGLRLIYYSQIVNDFQKGDIAEGYSVSREKKESFPLTVTSAQKNPTAFYLCASSPLGASTDTQYFGPGTRLTVL.

This rearrangement joins TRBV6-8 to TRBJ2-4; 7 nucleotides match TRBD2. V lost 0 bases to trimming and J lost 3 bases; unmatched junction nucleotides: 11. The germline gives CDR1 MNHGY, CDR2 SAAAGT. The CDR3 extends over 18 amino acids. The CDR3 is CASSYSGGRDLGKNIQYF. The CDR3 DNA reads as TGTGCCAGCAGTTACTCGGGAGGGCGGGACCTGGGCAAAAACATTCAGTACTTC.

The CDR3 coding sequence is TGTGCCAGCAGCTCCCACGTGGGGGCATTGAGCTCCTACGAGCAGTACTTC. It codes for CASSSHVGALSSYEQYF. The chain joins TRBV11-3 to TRBJ2-7; possible D gene TRBD1, 6 bases. This CDR3 contains 17 residues. Per germline, CDR1 SGHNT and CDR2 YENEEA. The V end lost 4 bases, the J end lost 0 bases, and 19 bases lay between the germline ends. Supplemented by reference TRBV11-3 and TRBJ2-7, the full variable domain reads EAGVVQSPRYKIIEKKQPVAFWCNPISGHNTLYWYLQNLGQGPELLIRYENEEAVDDSQLPKDRFSAERLKGVDSTLKIQPAELGDSAVYLCASSSHVGALSSYEQYFGPGTRLTVT.

Only one count was recorded for this clone. The gene calls are TRBV5-1 and TRBJ2-5; weak D call: TRBD2 (7 bases). CDR1 is SGHRS, CDR2 YFSETQ, per germline. This CDR3 contains 16 residues. Trimming took 5 bases from V and 3 from J, leaving 20 bases between them. CDR3 sequence: CASSQQGGGVEETQYF. The CDR3 DNA reads TGCGCCAGCAGTCAGCAGGGCGGGGGCGTGGAAGAGACCCAGTACTTC. The entire variable domain, with the rest obtained from reference TRBV5-1 and TRBJ2-5, is as follows: KAGVTQTPRYLIKTRGQQVTLSCSPISGHRSVSWYQQTPGQGLQFLFEYFSETQRNKGNFPGRFSGRQFSNSRSEMNVSTLELGDSALYLCASSQQGGGVEETQYFGPGTRLLVL.